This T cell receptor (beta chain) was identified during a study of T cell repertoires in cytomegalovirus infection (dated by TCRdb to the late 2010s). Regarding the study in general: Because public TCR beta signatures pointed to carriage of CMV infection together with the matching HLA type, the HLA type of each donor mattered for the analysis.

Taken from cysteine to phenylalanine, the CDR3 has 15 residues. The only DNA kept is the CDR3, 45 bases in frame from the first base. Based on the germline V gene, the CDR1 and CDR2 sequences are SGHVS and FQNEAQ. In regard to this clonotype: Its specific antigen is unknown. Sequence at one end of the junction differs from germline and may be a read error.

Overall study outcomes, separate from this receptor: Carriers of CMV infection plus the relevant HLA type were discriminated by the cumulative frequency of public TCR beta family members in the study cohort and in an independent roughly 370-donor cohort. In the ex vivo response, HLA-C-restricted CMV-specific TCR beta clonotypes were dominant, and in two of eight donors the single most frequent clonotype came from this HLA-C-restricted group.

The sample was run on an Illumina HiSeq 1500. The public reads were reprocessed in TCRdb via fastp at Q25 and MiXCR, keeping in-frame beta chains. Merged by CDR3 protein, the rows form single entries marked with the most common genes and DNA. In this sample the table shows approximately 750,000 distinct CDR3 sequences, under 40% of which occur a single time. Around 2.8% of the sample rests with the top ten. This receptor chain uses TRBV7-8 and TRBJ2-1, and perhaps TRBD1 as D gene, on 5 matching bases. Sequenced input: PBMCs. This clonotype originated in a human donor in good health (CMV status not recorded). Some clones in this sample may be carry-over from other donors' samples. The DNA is TGTGCCAGCATCTTAGTAGGAGATGGGGCAGGGGAGCAGTTCTTC. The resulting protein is CASILVGDGAGEQFF.